These 22 T cell receptor beta chains share one sample of origin, sequenced in a study of radiotherapy plus CTLA-4 blockade in lung cancer. Data came from immunoSEQ multiplex PCR; TCRdb stores just in-frame clones and leaves some out. The table has roughly 70,000 clones, roughly 84% seen once. The sample consisted of peripheral blood, taken from a patient treated with radiotherapy plus ipilimumab. Every receptor here comes from a human donor with non-small cell lung cancer that progressed on radiotherapy plus ipilimumab.

The rearrangement joins TRBV7-9 to TRBJ2-2, with unresolved D. The CDR3 length is 13 residues. The germline CDR1 and CDR2 sequences are SEHNR and FQNEAQ (reference sequence). Trimming pared 1 base from V and 8 bases from J, leaving 8 bases between. The CDR3 nucleotides are TGTGCCAGCAGCTTAGTTAGGGCTGGGGAGCTGTTTTTT. This sequence encodes CASSLVRAGELFF.

The V gene is TRBV6-4, the J gene TRBJ1-2; no clear D. This CDR3 contains 12 residues. Germline assignment: CDR1 MRHNA and CDR2 SNTAGT. Trimming cost V 6 bases and J 8 bases, with 13 bases left between them. CDR3 amino acids: CASRGPGEGYTF. CDR3 DNA: TGTGCCAGCAGGGGTCCGGGAGAGGGCTACACCTTC.

This clone was recorded a few times. This chain links TRBV5-4 with TRBJ2-5, with TRBD2 identical over 10 bases. Germline lookup yields CDR1 SGHNT and CDR2 YYREEE (reference sequence). V lost 2 bases and J lost 4; bases outside the gene matches: 8. The CDR3 covers 16 residues. The chain's CDR3 is CASSLGSGRAGETQYF. In DNA, the CDR3 is TGTGCCAGCAGCTTAGGGAGCGGGAGGGCCGGAGAGACCCAGTACTTC. Full variable domain (rest looked up from reference TRBV5-4 and TRBJ2-5): ETGVTQSPTHLIKTRGQQVTLRCSSQSGHNTVSWYQQALGQGPQFIFQYYREEENGRGNFPPRFSGLQFPNYSSELNVNALELDDSALYLCASSLGSGRAGETQYFGPGTRLLVL.

The V and J genes are TRBV5-8 and TRBJ1-5, with a weak D call TRBD1 (6 bases). In germline, CDR1 is SGHTS, CDR2 YDEGEE. This CDR3 is 15 amino acids long. V was pared by 4 bases and J by 2 bases, with 13 bases between. CDR3 region: CASSISGVGNQPQHF. DNA of the CDR3: TGTGCCAGCAGCATATCAGGGGTGGGCAATCAGCCCCAGCATTTT.

The genes are TRBV27 and TRBJ2-2, with D maybe TRBD2 (5 bases). CDR1 is MNHEY, CDR2 SMNVEV, per germline (reference sequence). This CDR3 has 15 amino acids. The V end lost 4 bases, the J end lost 0 bases, and 9 bases lay between the germline ends. CDR3 region: CASSWTGTNTGELFF. The CDR3 DNA reads as TGTGCCAGCAGTTGGACCGGGACGAACACCGGGGAGCTGTTTTTT.

The CDR3 loop is CASKKDRGSYEQYF. The CDR3 DNA is TGTGCCAGCAAAAAGGACAGGGGCTCCTACGAGCAGTACTTC. V usage is TRBV6-1 and J usage is TRBJ2-7, with 9 nucleotides matching TRBD1. CDR3 length: 14 residues. Germline CDR1 MNHNS, CDR2 SASEGT. The V gene end was trimmed by 7 bases and the J gene end by 0 bases; junction bases not matched to a gene: 4.

This chain uses TRBV5-1 with TRBJ1-4, with D uncertain. V was shortened by 0 bases and J by 8 bases, with 14 bases between the two germline ends. The CDR3 sequence is 15 residues long. Germline CDR1 is SGHRS and CDR2 is YFSETQ. CDR3 coding DNA: TGCGCCAGCAGCTTGGCAATGTCCTCGAGCGAAAAACTGTTTTTT. Translating it yields CASSLAMSSSEKLFF. Based on the CDR3 plus reference TRBV5-1 and TRBJ1-4, the full variable domain is KAGVTQTPRYLIKTRGQQVTLSCSPISGHRSVSWYQQTPGQGLQFLFEYFSETQRNKGNFPGRFSGRQFSNSRSEMNVSTLELGDSALYLCASSLAMSSSEKLFFGSGTQLSVL.

The J gene is TRBJ2-5, the V gene TRBV18; D not resolved. CDR1 is KGHSH and CDR2 is LQKENI in the germline V gene. The CDR3 runs 11 residues. Deletions cut 6 bases from V and 3 bases from J, with 5 bases between. The CDR3: CASSIKETQYF. For the CDR3, the DNA is TGTGCCAGCTCGATAAAAGAGACCCAGTACTTC.

The gene calls are TRBV29-1 and TRBJ2-2; no definite D call. CDR3 length equals 16 residues. Trimming left V 5 bases short and J 0 bases short, with 16 bases between. Germline V gene sequence: CDR1 SQVTM, CDR2 ANQGSEA. The CDR3 spells CSVLAKGRANTGELFF. Written as DNA, the CDR3 is TGCAGCGTTCTTGCCAAGGGAAGAGCGAACACCGGGGAGCTGTTTTTT.

The chain recombines TRBV7-9 with TRBJ2-5; tentatively, D is TRBD1 (5 bases). V lost 2 bases and J 2 bases, leaving 9 bases between the germline ends. CDR1 and CDR2 (germline): SEHNR, FQNEAQ (reference sequence). The CDR3 length is 14 residues. The CDR3 here is CASSLQGRQETQYF. CDR3 in DNA: TGTGCCAGCAGCTTACAGGGTCGGCAAGAGACCCAGTACTTC.

V is TRBV6-6 and J is TRBJ2-2; D call uncertain. V was trimmed by 2 bases and J by 5 bases, leaving 6 bases between them. This CDR3 comprises 13 residues. The germline gives CDR1 MNHNY, CDR2 SVGAGI (reference sequence). CDR3 nucleotides: TGTGCCAGCAGTTACCTGTGGACCGGGGAGCTGTTTTTT. This codes for CASSYLWTGELFF.

V and J are TRBV18 and TRBJ1-5, with D uncertain. Germline V lookup: CDR1 KGHSH, CDR2 LQKENI. The CDR3 contains 15 residues. The ends were cut back, 2 bases at V and 3 bases at J, with 11 bases in the middle. The DNA for the CDR3 is TGTGCCAGCTCACCATCGGGAGTTTCCAATCAGCCCCAGCATTTT. Its protein is CASSPSGVSNQPQHF.

V gene TRBV30 combines with J gene TRBJ2-3; 7 bases are a match to TRBD2. The CDR3 sequence is 14 residues long. V lost 1 base to trimming and J lost 1 base; unmatched junction nucleotides: 2. From germline, CDR1 is GTSNPN and CDR2 SVGIG (reference sequence). The DNA of the CDR3 is TGTGCCTGGAGTGCGGCGGGAGGCACAGATACGCAGTATTTT. Protein product: CAWSAAGGTDTQYF.

This clone was seen only a few times. The chain employs TRBV27 and TRBJ2-6; D is possibly TRBD1 or TRBD2 (6 bases each). Between the trimmed V and J ends, which lost 5 bases and 4 bases, there was a span of 9 bases. This CDR3 is 14 amino acids long. The germline CDR1 and CDR2 sequences are MNHEY and SMNVEV (reference sequence). The CDR3 region has the DNA TGTGCCAGCAGTCGGGGGCGGGGGGCCAACGTCCTGACTTTC. Translating gives CASSRGRGANVLTF.

This chain joins TRBV6-1 and TRBJ2-3, with a tentative D call TRBD2 (6 bases). The ends were cut back, 7 bases at V and 8 bases at J, with 16 bases in the middle. There are 13 residues in the CDR3. Germline V CDR1 and CDR2: MNHNS, SASEGT. The CDR3 sequence: CASTGSQRGTQYF. The CDR3 nucleotides read TGTGCCAGCACCGGGAGCCAGCGAGGTACGCAGTATTTT.

The chain carries TRBV11-2 and TRBJ2-2; no clear D. The CDR3 loop spans 12 amino acids. CDR1 and CDR2 from the germline V gene are SGHAT and FQNNGV. V gave up 4 bases and J gave up 4 bases, with 4 bases separating them. CDR3 nucleotide sequence: TGTGCCAGCAGCTGGTTCACCGGGGAGCTGTTTTTT. Encoded protein: CASSWFTGELFF.

The CDR3 reads CASSLPTGYQETQYF. As DNA, the CDR3 is TGTGCCAGCAGTCTCCCGACAGGGTACCAAGAGACCCAGTACTTC. The chain uses TRBV25-1 and TRBJ2-5; 7 bases match TRBD1. The CDR3 is 15 amino acids. CDR1 MGHDK and CDR2 SYGVNS come from the germline V gene. Trimming removed 5 bases from V and 0 bases from J; junction bases left unmatched: 6. The variable domain in full, completed from reference TRBV25-1 and TRBJ2-5, reads EADIYQTPRYLVIGTGKKITLECSQTMGHDKMYWYQQDPGMELHLIHYSYGVNSTEKGDLSSESTVSRIRTEHFPLTLESARPSHTSQYLCASSLPTGYQETQYFGPGTRLLVL.

CDR3 region: CASSLAGYSQYF. CDR3 nucleotide sequence: TGTGCCAGCAGCTTAGCAGGTTATAGCCAGTACTTC. The chain links TRBV7-2 to TRBJ2-5; D is undetermined. Germline V gene lookup returns CDR1 SGHTA and CDR2 FQGNSA. The CDR3 length is 12 residues. V lost 0 bases, J lost 10 bases, and 9 bases lay in between.

The V gene is TRBV19, the J gene TRBJ2-1; possibly TRBD2 for D (6 bases). CDR3 length: 14 amino acids. Trimming took 5 bases from V and 4 from J, leaving 12 bases between them. Germline loops: CDR1 LNHDA, CDR2 SQIVND (reference sequence). CDR3 sequence reads: CASSVWGLYNEQFF. The CDR3 DNA is TGTGCCAGTAGTGTATGGGGACTTTACAATGAGCAGTTCTTC.

The genes are TRBV28 and TRBJ1-3, with D possibly matching TRBD1 (6 bases). This CDR3 comprises 15 residues. The V and J ends lost 2 bases and 4 bases respectively, with 12 bases between them. Germline lookup yields CDR1 MDHEN and CDR2 SYDVKM. The chain's CDR3 is CASSLTGFGGNTIYF. The CDR3 coding sequence is TGTGCCAGCAGTTTAACAGGGTTCGGCGGAAACACCATATATTTT.

This sequence joins TRBV7-6 and TRBJ2-7; weak D call: TRBD1 (6 bases). CDR1 and CDR2 from the germline V gene are SGHVS and FNYEAQ. This CDR3 spans 20 amino acids. Trimming left V 2 bases short and J 4 bases short, with 30 bases between. CDR3 region: CASSLTPPGRGLDSIYEQYV. The DNA for the CDR3 is TGTGCCAGCAGCTTAACCCCCCCCGGCAGGGGTTTGGATAGTATTTACGAGCAGTACGTC.

This rearrangement joins TRBV2 to TRBJ1-5, with D perhaps TRBD1 (5 bases). The CDR3 loop spans 13 amino acids. Trimming shortened V by 7 bases and J by 2 bases, and 9 bases separated the two germline ends. Looked up from germline, CDR1 is SNHLY and CDR2 is FYNNEI. CDR3 loop: CASTRGGNQPQHF. The CDR3, as DNA: TGTGCCAGCACTCGAGGGGGCAATCAGCCCCAGCATTTT.